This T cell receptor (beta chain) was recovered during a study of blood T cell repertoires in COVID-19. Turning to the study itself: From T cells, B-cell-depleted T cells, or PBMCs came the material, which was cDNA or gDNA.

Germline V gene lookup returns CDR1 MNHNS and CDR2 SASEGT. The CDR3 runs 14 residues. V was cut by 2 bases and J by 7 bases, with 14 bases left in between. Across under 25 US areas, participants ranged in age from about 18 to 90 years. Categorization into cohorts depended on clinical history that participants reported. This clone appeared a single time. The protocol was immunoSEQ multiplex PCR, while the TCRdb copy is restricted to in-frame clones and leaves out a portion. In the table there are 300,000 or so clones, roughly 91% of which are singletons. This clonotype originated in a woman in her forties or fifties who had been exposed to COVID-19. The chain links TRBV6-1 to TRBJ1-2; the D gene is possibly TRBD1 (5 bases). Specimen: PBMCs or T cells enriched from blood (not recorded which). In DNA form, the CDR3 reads TGTGCCAGCAGTGAAATCTGGGGGGGTCGTGGCTACACCTTC. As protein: CASSEIWGGRGYTF.